This entry lists 28 T cell receptor beta chains sequenced from one sample in a study of CD8+CD57+ T cells in acquired aplastic anemia. Sequenced patients had shown CD8+CD57+ cell expansion by flow cytometry. The study profiled TCR beta VDJ and CDR3 using genomic DNA as template. TCRdb reprocessed the reads with MiXCR, giving one entry per CDR3 protein. In the table there are about 180,000 distinct CDR3 sequences, roughly half of which are singletons. Material: sorted CD4+, CD8+, or CD8+CD57+ T cells (not recorded which) from PBMCs. Source of these receptors: a human donor with aplastic anemia.

Points on this clonotype: The junction differs from germline at one of its ends, possibly a read error. The genes are TRBV29-1 and TRBJ1-6; D perhaps matches TRBD1 (5 bases). Germline-derived CDR1 and CDR2 are SQVTM and ANQGSEA. This CDR3 comprises 13 residues. For the CDR3, the DNA is TGCAGCGTTCGGGACGAGGGTAGTTCACCCCTCCTCTTT. Protein product: CSVRDEGSSPLLF.

This clonotype showed up many times. The gene calls are TRBV9 and TRBJ1-4; 7 bases fit TRBD1. Germline lookup yields CDR1 SGDLS and CDR2 YYNGEE. Trimming removed 1 base from V and 7 bases from J; junction bases left unmatched: 7. CDR3 length: 15 amino acids. The CDR3 is CASSVLGGAGEKLFF. The CDR3 coding sequence is TGTGCCAGCAGCGTATTAGGGGGCGCGGGTGAAAAACTGTTTTTT.

The gene calls are TRBV7-8 and TRBJ1-6; D might be TRBD1 (6 bases). Germline CDR1 is SGHVS and CDR2 is FQNEAQ. The CDR3 sequence is 15 residues long. V shed 0 bases and J shed 10 bases, with 13 bases lying between them. The CDR3 coding sequence is TGTGCCAGCAGCTTAGCGGGGGGCCCGGGATCACCCCTCCACTTT. It encodes CASSLAGGPGSPLHF.

This clonotype occurred a few times. V is TRBV11-2 and J is TRBJ2-1, with a weak D call TRBD2 (6 bases). The CDR3 runs 14 residues. V dropped 4 bases and J dropped 4 bases, with 11 bases sitting between them. The germline V gene has CDR1 SGHAT and CDR2 FQNNGV. CDR3 sequence reads: CASSSGLLYNEQFF. The CDR3 coding sequence is TGTGCCAGCAGCTCGGGACTGCTATACAATGAGCAGTTCTTC.

The chain recombines TRBV7-8 with TRBJ1-5; D remains unclear. With 10 bases removed from V and 0 bases from J, the gap between germline ends came to 10 bases. The CDR3 runs 13 residues. Germline CDR1 is SGHVS and CDR2 is FQNEAQ. CDR3 protein: CATSGVSNQPQHF. CDR3 bases: TGTGCCACCAGTGGCGTTAGCAATCAGCCCCAGCATTTT.

V is TRBV7-2 and J is TRBJ2-3, with D possibly matching TRBD2 (5 bases). Per germline, CDR1 SGHTA and CDR2 FQGNSA. CDR3 length equals 14 residues. Trimming left V 3 bases short and J 5 bases short, with 12 bases between. CDR3 DNA: TGTGCCAGCAGCTTCGGGATGGTGGGAGATACGCAGTATTTT. Residues: CASSFGMVGDTQYF. Filled out from reference TRBV7-2 and TRBJ2-3, the complete variable domain reads GAGVSQSPSNKVTEKGKDVELRCDPISGHTALYWYRQSLGQGLEFLIYFQGNSAPDKSGLPSDRFSAERTGGSVSTLTIQRTQQEDSAVYLCASSFGMVGDTQYFGPGTRLTVL.

This clonotype appeared a few times. The chain joins TRBV28 to TRBJ1-4; D unresolved. Trimming cost V 3 bases and J 7 bases, with 9 bases left between them. The germline V gene has CDR1 MDHEN and CDR2 SYDVKM. This CDR3 region has 13 residues. The CDR3 sequence is CASSLQIGEKLFF. The CDR3 nucleotides are TGTGCCAGCAGTTTGCAGATCGGTGAAAAACTGTTTTTT. The complete variable domain, with remaining parts taken from reference TRBV28 and TRBJ1-4, reads DVKVTQSSRYLVKRTGEKVFLECVQDMDHENMFWYRQDPGLGLRLIYFSYDVKMKEKGDIPEGYSVSREKKERFSLILESASTNQTSMYLCASSLQIGEKLFFGSGTQLSVL.

This clonotype came up many times. This chain connects TRBV6-1 to TRBJ2-2; TRBD2 matches at 8 bases. Per the germline V gene, CDR1 is MNHNS and CDR2 is SASEGT. With V trimmed by 8 bases and J by 2 bases, 4 bases remained unmatched. The CDR3 runs to 14 residues. The CDR3 here is CASQTSVNTGELFF. The CDR3 DNA reads TGTGCCAGCCAGACTAGCGTCAACACCGGGGAGCTGTTTTTT.

As regards this clonotype: The CDR3 carries no conserved terminal phenylalanine or tryptophan, so it likely arises from a read error. The DNA is omitted, as the CDR3 cannot be located on it reliably, and the CDR3 follows TCRdb's listing. CDR3 in amino acids: CAISEVNLPS. The chain has TRBV10-3 and TRBJ1-6. CDR1 ENHRY and CDR2 SYGVKD come from the germline V gene. The CDR3 region is 10 residues in length, termini included.

This clonotype is a singleton in its sample. The rearrangement joins TRBV6-4 to TRBJ2-5; perhaps TRBD1 as D (5 bases). CDR3 length equals 15 residues. Germline V gene lookup returns CDR1 MRHNA and CDR2 SNTAGT. V gave up 0 bases and J gave up 1 base, with 9 bases separating them. CDR3 sequence reads: CASSDSGVGQETQYF. The CDR3 nucleotides read TGTGCCAGCAGTGACTCAGGGGTGGGCCAAGAGACCCAGTACTTC.

The CDR3 reads CASRPGLAGNPTDTQYF. The CDR3 nucleotides are TGCGCCAGCAGGCCCGGACTAGCGGGAAACCCCACAGATACGCAGTATTTT. This sequence joins TRBV10-1 and TRBJ2-3; 12 bases are shared with TRBD2. Losses at the gene ends were 6 bases for V and 2 bases for J; bases not matched to a gene: 9. Germline values: CDR1 WNHNN, CDR2 SYGVQD (reference sequence). This CDR3 spans 17 amino acids.

Details on this clonotype: Being one base from a much bigger clone, this may be a read error. The chain couples TRBV11-2 to TRBJ2-1; 7 bases match TRBD2. The CDR3 is 15 residues long. Germline V lookup: CDR1 SGHAT, CDR2 FQNNGV. CDR3 nucleotides: TGTGCCAGCAACTTACGGGGGGTGAACGGCGGTGAGCAGTTCTTC. It codes for CASNLRGVNGGEQFF.

In this sample, this clonotype turned up many times. This chain joins TRBV7-2 and TRBJ1-1; the D gene is possibly TRBD1 (5 bases). The germline V gene has CDR1 SGHTA and CDR2 FQGNSA. The CDR3 runs 14 residues. V gave up 5 bases and J gave up 4 bases, with 14 bases separating them. The CDR3 sequence: CASSLVTGGTEAFF. The DNA of the CDR3 is TGTGCCAGCAGCCTAGTAACAGGCGGCACTGAAGCTTTCTTT.

This clonotype was counted many times. The chain recombines TRBV24-1 with TRBJ2-1; D unclear. V was shortened by 5 bases and J by 4 bases, with 8 bases between the two germline ends. Germline assignment: CDR1 KGHDR and CDR2 SFDVKD. CDR3 length: 13 amino acids. CDR3 DNA: TGTGCCACCAGTGGAGGAGTATACAATGAGCAGTTCTTC. Its protein is CATSGGVYNEQFF.

This clonotype was observed many times. The rearrangement uses TRBV6-4 and TRBJ1-5; D may be TRBD1 (6 bases). CDR1 and CDR2 from the germline V gene are MRHNA and SNTAGT. Trimming left V 2 bases short and J 6 bases short, with 17 bases between. This CDR3 is 16 amino acids long. The CDR3 region is CASSDINRVGGQPQHF. The CDR3 region has the DNA TGTGCCAGCAGTGACATTAACAGGGTGGGAGGTCAGCCCCAGCATTTT.

In its sample, this clonotype was seen many times. V gene TRBV5-1 combines with J gene TRBJ2-3; D might be TRBD1 (5 bases). Germline-derived CDR1 and CDR2 are SGHRS and YFSETQ. The ends were cut back, 0 bases at V and 3 bases at J, with 17 bases in the middle. The CDR3 contains 17 residues. CDR3 nucleotide sequence: TGCGCCAGCAGCTTGGGTTTGGGTGGGGCAAGGACAGATACGCAGTATTTT. This gives the protein CASSLGLGGARTDTQYF.

This chain connects TRBV7-6 to TRBJ2-7; D remains unclear. The V end was cut by 11 bases, the J end by 5 bases, with 10 bases between. CDR1 and CDR2 from the germline V gene are SGHVS and FNYEAQ. This CDR3 has 10 residues. The DNA of the CDR3 is TGTGCCGACGGATCTAACGAGCAGTACTTC. It specifies CADGSNEQYF.

The chain employs TRBV4-1 and TRBJ2-7; 7 nucleotides line up with TRBD2. The CDR3 is made up of 15 amino acids. J lost 2 bases, V lost 8 bases, and 12 bases had no gene match. CDR1 MGHRA and CDR2 YSYEKL come from the germline V gene. The CDR3 reads CASQREAGSAYEQYF. CDR3 sequence (DNA): TGCGCCAGCCAACGGGAGGCAGGAAGCGCCTACGAGCAGTACTTC.

This chain links TRBV20-1 with TRBJ1-1; the D gene is possibly TRBD1 (6 bases). Germline CDR1 is DFQATT and CDR2 is SNEGSKA (reference sequence). Between the trimmed V and J ends, which lost 5 bases and 0 bases, there was a span of 13 bases. This CDR3 contains 14 residues. In nucleotides, the CDR3 is TGCAGTGCTCGGTGGGGGGCGATGAACACTGAAGCTTTCTTT. It specifies CSARWGAMNTEAFF.

The gene calls are TRBV6-5 and TRBJ2-1; D gene unclear. CDR1 is MNHEY, CDR2 SVGAGI, per germline. V lost 2 bases, J lost 5 bases, and 4 bases lay in between. The CDR3 is 12 residues long. CDR3 region: CASSYPNNEQFF. The CDR3 DNA reads TGTGCCAGCAGTTACCCCAACAATGAGCAGTTCTTC.

This chain joins TRBV15 and TRBJ1-1; TRBD1 aligns across 7 bases. With V trimmed by 3 bases and J by 6 bases, 7 bases remained unmatched. The CDR3 has 14 residues. CDR1 and CDR2 (germline): LNHNV, YYDKDF (reference sequence). The CDR3 region is CATSSANTGAEAFF. CDR3 DNA: TGTGCCACCAGCAGCGCCAACACAGGGGCTGAAGCTTTCTTT.

This clonotype was recorded many times. The J gene is TRBJ2-7, the V gene TRBV19, with a weak D call TRBD2 (6 bases). The CDR3 extends over 16 amino acids. The V end was cut by 5 bases, the J end by 0 bases, with 17 bases between. Germline V gene sequence: CDR1 LNHDA, CDR2 SQIVND (reference sequence). CDR3 sequence: CASSSPASASSYEQYF. The CDR3, as DNA: TGTGCCAGTAGTTCCCCCGCTAGCGCGAGCTCCTACGAGCAGTACTTC. The complete variable domain, with remaining parts taken from reference TRBV19 and TRBJ2-7, reads DGGITQSPKYLFRKEGQNVTLSCEQNLNHDAMYWYRQDPGQGLRLIYYSQIVNDFQKGDIAEGYSVSREKKESFPLTVTSAQKNPTAFYLCASSSPASASSYEQYFGPGTRLTVT.

This clonotype was counted only a few times. The chain couples TRBV10-3 to TRBJ2-5; possibly TRBD2 for D (5 bases). Trimming pared 5 bases from V and 2 bases from J, leaving 6 bases between. The CDR3 totals 12 residues. In germline, CDR1 is ENHRY, CDR2 SYGVKD. CDR3 sequence reads: CAISSGQETQYF. The CDR3 DNA sequence: TGTGCCATCAGTAGCGGACAAGAGACCCAGTACTTC.

The gene calls are TRBV29-1 and TRBJ2-1; TRBD2 aligns across 13 bases. The germline V gene encodes CDR1 SQVTM and CDR2 ANQGSEA. V lost 8 bases and J lost 6; bases outside the gene matches: 13. The CDR3 spans 16 residues. The CDR3 coding sequence is TGCAGCCCGACAAGATCACTAGCGGGGGGGTTCAATGAGCAGTTCTTC. Translated: CSPTRSLAGGFNEQFF.

This clonotype came up a few times. The chain carries TRBV30 and TRBJ1-1; D gene ambiguous. The CDR3 is 11 residues long. Germline V gene lookup returns CDR1 GTSNPN and CDR2 SVGIG (reference sequence). The V gene lost 4 bases and the J gene lost 3 bases, with 6 bases spanning the gap. The CDR3 sequence: CAWIGDTEAFF. The DNA for the CDR3 is TGTGCCTGGATTGGGGACACTGAAGCTTTCTTT.

This clonotype was observed a few times. The gene calls are TRBV2 and TRBJ2-3; D might be TRBD1 or TRBD2, each matching 6 bases. Germline CDR1 is SNHLY and CDR2 is FYNNEI. V lost 4 bases, J lost 5 bases, and 13 bases lay in between. This CDR3 is built from 14 residues. The CDR3 sequence: CASSGEAGEDTQYF. Here the CDR3 DNA reads TGTGCCAGCAGTGGGGAGGCAGGGGAAGATACGCAGTATTTT.

This clonotype was seen more than once but under ten times. V is TRBV30 and J is TRBJ2-2; 7 nucleotides line up with TRBD2. This CDR3 spans 15 amino acids. V lost 4 bases to trimming and J lost 5 bases; unmatched junction nucleotides: 10. Germline-derived CDR1 and CDR2 are GTSNPN and SVGIG (reference sequence). The CDR3 coding sequence is TGTGCCTGGACCCACACTAAGGGAGGGACCGGGGAGCTGTTTTTT. Protein: CAWTHTKGGTGELFF.

For this clonotype: The junction departs from the called germline gene at one end, perhaps through a read error. The J gene is TRBJ2-3, the V gene TRBV7-7; 7 bases match TRBD1. CDR3 length: 15 residues. Per the germline V gene, CDR1 is SSHAT and CDR2 is FNYEAQ (reference sequence). CDR3 nucleotides: TGTGCTAGCAGCACAAGCATCGACAGGGCAGATACGCAGTATTTT. Its protein product is CASSTSIDRADTQYF.